These T cell receptor beta chains were read from a single sample in a study of post-analysis software for immune sequencing data. TCRdb re-called the PCR reads through MiXCR, storing one row per CDR3 protein. The sample shows 600,000 to 700,000 distinct CDR3 sequences, approximately 60% of them seen only once. The sequenced sample was blood. The origin of the receptors is a girl aged 2 to 10 with multiple sclerosis. Each CDR3 is given with its conserved first and last residue. Fields, in order: D gene, V gene, clone size, J gene, CDR3 protein, CDR3 DNA. D genes are given only for firm matches. Not every row has a clone size; where given, it reads once, few, many or a size class.

d_gene: NA; v_gene: TRBV5-4; abundance: NA; j_gene: TRBJ1-2; CDR3aa: CASSLALEYSYGYTF; CDR3nt: TGTGCCAGCAGCTTGGCCCTAGAGTATTCCTATGGCTACACCTTC
d_gene: TRBD2; v_gene: TRBV20-1; abundance: NA; j_gene: TRBJ2-3; CDR3aa: CSARGELAGNTDTQYF; CDR3nt: TGCAGTGCTAGGGGGGAACTAGCGGGGAACACAGATACGCAGTATTTT
d_gene: NA; v_gene: TRBV20-1; abundance: few; j_gene: TRBJ1-1; CDR3aa: CSARPTGKGTEAFF; CDR3nt: TGCAGTGCTAGACCTACAGGGAAGGGCACTGAAGCTTTCTTT
d_gene: NA; v_gene: TRBV5-5; abundance: few; j_gene: TRBJ2-7; CDR3aa: CASSRDIAYEQYF; CDR3nt: TGTGCCAGCAGCCGGGACATAGCCTACGAGCAGTACTTC
d_gene: NA; v_gene: TRBV27; abundance: NA; j_gene: TRBJ2-4; CDR3aa: CASSAKNIQYF; CDR3nt: TGTGCCAGCAGCGCCAAAAACATTCAGTACTTC
d_gene: TRBD1; v_gene: TRBV20-1; abundance: NA; j_gene: TRBJ2-7; CDR3aa: CSALRPGTAETYEQYF; CDR3nt: TGCAGTGCTCTCCGCCCCGGGACAGCCGAAACCTACGAGCAGTACTTC
d_gene: NA; v_gene: TRBV5-1; abundance: NA; j_gene: TRBJ1-5; CDR3aa: CASSFGPENSNQPQHF; CDR3nt: TGCGCCAGCAGCTTCGGACCAGAGAACAGCAATCAGCCCCAGCATTTT
d_gene: NA; v_gene: TRBV29-1; abundance: NA; j_gene: TRBJ1-2; CDR3aa: CSVGFWDRANYGYTF; CDR3nt: TGCAGCGTTGGGTTCTGGGACCGAGCTAACTATGGCTACACCTTC
d_gene: TRBD1; v_gene: TRBV25-1; abundance: NA; j_gene: TRBJ2-3; CDR3aa: CASSEYQGASDTQYF; CDR3nt: TGTGCCAGCAGTGAATATCAGGGGGCATCAGATACGCAGTATTTT
d_gene: NA; v_gene: TRBV20-1; abundance: NA; j_gene: TRBJ2-1; CDR3aa: CSADRKGEWGEQFF; CDR3nt: TGCAGTGCGGACCGCAAGGGGGAGTGGGGTGAGCAGTTCTTC
d_gene: NA; v_gene: TRBV20-1; abundance: NA; j_gene: TRBJ2-1; CDR3aa: CSARGGTVSYNEQFF; CDR3nt: TGCAGTGCTAGAGGCGGGACAGTCTCCTACAATGAGCAGTTCTTC
d_gene: TRBD2; v_gene: TRBV5-1; abundance: NA; j_gene: TRBJ2-1; CDR3aa: CASSLASAGGNEQFF; CDR3nt: TGCGCCAGCAGCTTGGCCAGTGCGGGAGGAAATGAGCAGTTCTTC
d_gene: NA; v_gene: TRBV6-2/TRBV6-3; abundance: NA; j_gene: TRBJ1-1; CDR3aa: CASRSVQVFNEAFF; CDR3nt: TGTGCCAGCAGATCCGTACAGGTTTTTAATGAAGCTTTCTTT
d_gene: NA; v_gene: TRBV5-6; abundance: NA; j_gene: TRBJ2-7; CDR3aa: CASSYRTVSPYEQYF; CDR3nt: TGTGCCAGCAGCTACCGGACAGTCTCACCCTACGAGCAGTACTTC
d_gene: TRBD2; v_gene: TRBV27; abundance: few; j_gene: TRBJ2-1; CDR3aa: CATGGTGYPYNEQFF; CDR3nt: TGTGCCACGGGGGGAACCGGGTACCCCTACAATGAGCAGTTCTTC
d_gene: TRBD2; v_gene: TRBV29-1; abundance: NA; j_gene: TRBJ2-1; CDR3aa: CSGGTSGSRIDEQFF; CDR3nt: TGCAGCGGCGGGACTAGCGGGAGCAGAATCGATGAGCAGTTCTTC
d_gene: NA; v_gene: TRBV6-6; abundance: NA; j_gene: TRBJ2-1; CDR3aa: CASSLNPSTPIYNEQFF; CDR3nt: TGTGCCAGCAGCCTAAACCCCTCTACCCCGATATACAATGAGCAGTTCTTC
d_gene: NA; v_gene: TRBV20-1; abundance: few; j_gene: TRBJ1-6; CDR3aa: CSARRQVDSPLHF; CDR3nt: TGCAGTGCTAGAAGACAGGTCGATTCACCCCTCCACTTT
d_gene: NA; v_gene: TRBV20-1; abundance: NA; j_gene: TRBJ2-7; CDR3aa: CSASSTADNEQYF; CDR3nt: TGCAGTGCTAGTAGTACAGCTGACAACGAGCAGTACTTC
d_gene: NA; v_gene: TRBV5-1; abundance: NA; j_gene: TRBJ2-5; CDR3aa: CASTLSPGDQETQYF; CDR3nt: TGCGCCAGCACCCTTAGTCCAGGCGACCAAGAGACCCAGTACTTC
d_gene: TRBD1; v_gene: TRBV7-6; abundance: NA; j_gene: TRBJ2-7; CDR3aa: CASSLAPSGQGLGEFPRSYEQYF; CDR3nt: TGTGCCAGCAGCTTAGCGCCCTCGGGACAGGGTTTAGGGGAGTTTCCCCGCTCCTACGAGCAGTACTTC
d_gene: TRBD2; v_gene: TRBV27; abundance: NA; j_gene: TRBJ2-3; CDR3aa: CASRELVLGRGNLAGGSSTDTQYF; CDR3nt: TGTGCCAGCAGGGAGTTGGTACTGGGACGGGGTAACCTAGCGGGAGGATCTAGCACAGATACGCAGTATTTT
d_gene: TRBD1; v_gene: TRBV6-2/TRBV6-3; abundance: NA; j_gene: TRBJ1-5; CDR3aa: CASTRTPGTGLWFHQPQHF; CDR3nt: TGTGCCAGCACCCGAACTCCCGGGACAGGGTTATGGTTCCATCAGCCCCAGCATTTT
d_gene: NA; v_gene: TRBV12-3/TRBV12-4; abundance: NA; j_gene: TRBJ1-5; CDR3aa: CASSLGGRGSQPQHF; CDR3nt: TGTGCCAGCAGCCTCGGGGGGCGTGGGTCTCAGCCCCAGCATTTT
d_gene: NA; v_gene: TRBV30; abundance: NA; j_gene: TRBJ1-1; CDR3aa: CAWSRTVNTEAFF; CDR3nt: TGTGCCTGGAGTCGGACGGTGAACACTGAAGCTTTCTTT
d_gene: NA; v_gene: TRBV6-5; abundance: few; j_gene: TRBJ1-2; CDR3aa: CASRQGAYGYTF; CDR3nt: TGTGCCAGCAGACAGGGTGCCTATGGCTACACCTTC
d_gene: NA; v_gene: TRBV11-2; abundance: NA; j_gene: TRBJ2-5; CDR3aa: CASSSRYQETQYF; CDR3nt: TGTGCCAGCAGCTCTCGGTACCAAGAGACCCAGTACTTC
d_gene: TRBD2; v_gene: TRBV5-1; abundance: NA; j_gene: TRBJ2-1; CDR3aa: CASSLGSGTSGVNEQFF; CDR3nt: TGCGCCAGCAGCTTGGGTTCTGGGACTAGCGGCGTGAATGAGCAGTTCTTC
d_gene: NA; v_gene: TRBV6-2/TRBV6-3; abundance: NA; j_gene: TRBJ2-7; CDR3aa: CASSYRRSGISEQYF; CDR3nt: TGTGCCAGCAGTTACAGACGAAGCGGTATCTCCGAGCAGTACTTC
d_gene: TRBD2; v_gene: TRBV3-1; abundance: few; j_gene: TRBJ2-1; CDR3aa: CASSPTGTMADPNEQFF; CDR3nt: TGTGCCAGCAGCCCAACCGGGACTATGGCGGACCCCAATGAGCAGTTCTTC
d_gene: TRBD2; v_gene: TRBV5-6; abundance: NA; j_gene: TRBJ2-1; CDR3aa: CASSYQRTSGVMDDEQFF; CDR3nt: TGTGCCAGCAGCTACCAACGGACTAGCGGGGTTATGGACGATGAGCAGTTCTTC
d_gene: NA; v_gene: TRBV4-1; abundance: NA; j_gene: TRBJ1-1; CDR3aa: CASSQVWATQNTEAFF; CDR3nt: TGCGCCAGCAGCCAAGTGTGGGCCACCCAGAACACTGAAGCTTTCTTT
d_gene: NA; v_gene: TRBV20-1; abundance: few; j_gene: TRBJ2-7; CDR3aa: CSAQGGASYEQYF; CDR3nt: TGCAGTGCCCAGGGGGGGGCATCCTACGAGCAGTACTTC
d_gene: NA; v_gene: TRBV4-3; abundance: NA; j_gene: TRBJ2-2; CDR3aa: CASSQVSGNTGELFF; CDR3nt: TGCGCCAGCAGCCAAGTTTCAGGGAACACCGGGGAGCTGTTTTTT
d_gene: TRBD2; v_gene: TRBV6-1; abundance: NA; j_gene: TRBJ2-7; CDR3aa: CASSLSGASGRGHEQYF; CDR3nt: TGTGCCAGCAGCCTCTCCGGGGCTAGCGGGAGAGGGCACGAGCAGTACTTC
d_gene: NA; v_gene: TRBV12-3/TRBV12-4; abundance: NA; j_gene: TRBJ2-1; CDR3aa: CASSRDYEQFF; CDR3nt: TGTGCCAGCAGCCGGGACTATGAGCAGTTCTTC
d_gene: TRBD2; v_gene: TRBV10-3; abundance: few; j_gene: TRBJ2-1; CDR3aa: CAISESASGINEQFF; CDR3nt: TGTGCCATCAGTGAGTCAGCTAGCGGGATCAATGAGCAGTTCTTC
d_gene: TRBD2; v_gene: TRBV6-5; abundance: NA; j_gene: TRBJ2-3; CDR3aa: CASSYSPSGGLDTQYF; CDR3nt: TGTGCCAGCAGTTACTCGCCTAGCGGGGGGTTGGATACGCAGTATTTT
d_gene: NA; v_gene: TRBV10-3; abundance: few; j_gene: TRBJ2-5; CDR3aa: CAISEPGVNQETQYF; CDR3nt: TGTGCCATCAGTGAGCCCGGGGTTAACCAAGAGACCCAGTACTTC
d_gene: NA; v_gene: TRBV28; abundance: NA; j_gene: TRBJ2-1; CDR3aa: CASSNMVNEQFF; CDR3nt: TGTGCCAGCAGCAACATGGTCAATGAGCAGTTCTTC
d_gene: NA; v_gene: TRBV29-1; abundance: few; j_gene: TRBJ2-1; CDR3aa: CSVELTAGGGSYNEQFF; CDR3nt: TGCAGCGTTGAACTCACGGCAGGCGGAGGCTCCTACAATGAGCAGTTCTTC
d_gene: TRBD2; v_gene: TRBV25-1; abundance: NA; j_gene: TRBJ2-1; CDR3aa: CASSMSGGSSYNEQFF; CDR3nt: TGTGCCAGCAGTATGAGCGGGGGATCCTCCTACAATGAGCAGTTCTTC
d_gene: NA; v_gene: TRBV10-3; abundance: NA; j_gene: TRBJ2-5; CDR3aa: CAISEQQETQYF; CDR3nt: TGTGCCATCAGTGAGCAACAAGAGACCCAGTACTTC
d_gene: NA; v_gene: TRBV11-2; abundance: NA; j_gene: TRBJ2-2; CDR3aa: CASSPTGLGLSGELFF; CDR3nt: TGTGCCAGCAGCCCTACCGGGCTCGGGCTTTCCGGGGAGCTGTTTTTT
d_gene: TRBD1; v_gene: TRBV6-5; abundance: NA; j_gene: TRBJ2-3; CDR3aa: CASSYSGDRASTDTQYF; CDR3nt: TGTGCCAGCAGTTACTCGGGGGACAGGGCTAGCACAGATACGCAGTATTTT
d_gene: TRBD2; v_gene: TRBV6-2/TRBV6-3; abundance: NA; j_gene: TRBJ2-1; CDR3aa: CASRSSGENEQFF; CDR3nt: TGTGCCAGCAGATCTAGCGGGGAGAATGAGCAGTTCTTC